This T cell receptor beta chain came from a study of OX40 agonist ivuxolimab in advanced cancers. Study-level background: Clinicians treated patients with ivuxolimab, an agonistic anti-OX40 (CD134) antibody. Participants averaged roughly 57 years of age (range about 23 to 79) and were roughly 80% male.

This CDR3 region has 16 residues. CDR1 and CDR2 from the germline V gene are SGHTS and YDEGEE. The germline V and J ends were trimmed by 2 bases and 1 base, with 10 bases remaining between them. Data came from immunoSEQ multiplex PCR; TCRdb stores just in-frame clones and leaves some out. Found here are tens of thousands of clones, approximately 89% of them singletons; the top ten hold approximately 0.35%. The sequences come from CD4+ or CD8+ T cells sorted from blood, collected in a trial of the OX40 agonist ivuxolimab. The clonotype was recovered from an adult with an advanced solid tumor such as melanoma, head and neck, liver or kidney cancer. The V call is TRBV5-8, the J call TRBJ2-6, with D uncertain. CDR3 residues: CASSLYEGSGANVLTF. The CDR3 DNA reads TGTGCCAGCAGCTTATATGAAGGGTCTGGGGCCAACGTCCTGACTTTC.